This T cell receptor (beta chain) was documented in a study of blood T cell repertoires in COVID-19. Study-level background: The United States, Italy and Spain were the sources of the acute and convalescent COVID-19 samples. The analysed material was cDNA or gDNA that came from T cells, B-cell-depleted T cells, or PBMCs.

Per the original methods: Counts of nucleated cells, estimated from reference gene primer amplification, were obtained. TCRdb's copy holds only in-frame clones and misses some; the assay was immunoSEQ multiplex PCR. Clone size and V and J calls were adopted from that table, with D and trimming inferred from the DNA. The sample has about 170,000 clones; under 80% are singletons. Germline-derived CDR1 and CDR2 are MDHEN and SYDVKM. With V trimmed by 2 bases and J by 3 bases, 4 bases remained unmatched. The CDR3 is made up of 15 amino acids. The V and J genes are TRBV28 and TRBJ1-2; 9 bases line up with TRBD1. The TCR comes from a woman older than 75 with acute or convalescent COVID-19. Sequences were obtained from peripheral blood. CDR3 nucleotide sequence: TGTGCCAGCAGTTTACTCCGACAGGGGGACTATGGCTACACCTTC. This codes for CASSLLRQGDYGYTF.